A selection of T cell receptor beta chains follows, all from one sample in a study of T cells in tumors after PD-1 blockade. Generated by immunoSEQ multiplex PCR, the TCRdb table keeps only in-frame clones and is missing some. The table lists around 13,000 clones, 55% to 80% of them singletons. The sequencing used tumor tissue, collected before anti-PD-1 treatment. The receptor source for this set is a human donor with cutaneous squamous cell carcinoma. Each CDR3 is given with its conserved first and last residue. The D gene is left open where the match is weak. Size tells how often a clone was seen (once, few, many) or the class of an expanded clone, and some rows leave it out.

j_call clone_size v_call d_call cdr3_aa cdr3_nt
TRBJ1-1 . TRBV19 . CASSTFRPGVEAFF TGTGCCAGTAGTACATTCAGGCCGGGGGTTGAAGCTTTCTTT
TRBJ2-3 . TRBV12-5 . CASGVGVATDTQYF TGTGCTAGTGGTGTGGGGGTTGCGACAGATACGCAGTATTTT
TRBJ2-7 . TRBV10-3 TRBD1 CAISFTRDRGRSYEQYF TGTGCCATCAGTTTCACCCGGGACAGGGGGCGCAGCTACGAGCAGTACTTC
TRBJ1-1 once TRBV10-2 TRBD1 CASSENRGLQEAFF TGCGCCAGCAGTGAAAACAGGGGGCTACAAGAAGCTTTCTTT
TRBJ1-1 . TRBV25-1 . CASSPRQYTEAFF TGTGCCAGCAGTCCCCGACAGTACACTGAAGCTTTCTTT
TRBJ1-4 . TRBV18 . CASSPTAENEKLFF TGTGCCAGCTCACCGACGGCCGAAAATGAAAAACTGTTTTTT
TRBJ1-2 . TRBV19 . CASSTWDYGYTF TGTGCCAGTAGTACCTGGGACTATGGCTACACCTTC
TRBJ1-5 . TRBV30 . CAWSVDHNQPQHF TGTGCCTGGAGTGTAGACCACAATCAGCCCCAGCATTTT
TRBJ1-6 once TRBV10-3 . CAISELGQVSYNSPLHF TGTGCCATCAGTGAATTGGGGCAGGTCTCCTATAATTCACCCCTCCACTTT
TRBJ2-7 few TRBV19 . CASSRQGFFEQYF TGTGCCAGTAGTCGCCAGGGATTTTTCGAGCAGTACTTC
TRBJ1-1 few TRBV5-1 . CASSLVGIVVRNTEAFF TGCGCCAGCAGCTTGGTGGGGATTGTGGTCAGGAACACTGAAGCTTTCTTT
TRBJ2-2 . TRBV4-1 . CASRYTHTSNTGELFF TGCGCCAGCCGATACACCCACACCTCGAACACCGGGGAGCTGTTTTTT
TRBJ1-3 . TRBV30 . CAWSVGGDSGNTIYF TGTGCCTGGAGTGTTGGCGGGGACTCTGGAAACACCATATATTTT
TRBJ2-5 few TRBV4-2 . CASSQTSGRETQYF TGTGCCAGCAGCCAAACGTCAGGCAGAGAGACCCAGTACTTC
TRBJ1-1 . TRBV9 . CASSPHGRSVNTEAFF TGTGCCAGCAGCCCGCATGGCAGGTCGGTGAACACTGAAGCTTTCTTT
TRBJ1-2 . TRBV5-1 TRBD1 CASSLTGGNYGYTF TGCGCCAGCAGCTTGACAGGGGGTAACTATGGCTACACCTTC